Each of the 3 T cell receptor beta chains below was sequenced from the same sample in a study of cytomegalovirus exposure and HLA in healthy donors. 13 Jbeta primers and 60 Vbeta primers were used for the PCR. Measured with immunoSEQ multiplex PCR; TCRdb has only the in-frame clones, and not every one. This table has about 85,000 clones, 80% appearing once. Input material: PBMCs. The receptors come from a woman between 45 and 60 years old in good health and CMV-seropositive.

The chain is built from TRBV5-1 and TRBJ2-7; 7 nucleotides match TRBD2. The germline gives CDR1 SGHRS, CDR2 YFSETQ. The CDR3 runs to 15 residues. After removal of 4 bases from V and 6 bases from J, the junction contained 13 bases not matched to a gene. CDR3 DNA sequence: TGCGCCAGCAGCCTCTTAGCGGGCGGGGCCCCCGAGCAGTACGTC. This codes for CASSLLAGGAPEQYV.

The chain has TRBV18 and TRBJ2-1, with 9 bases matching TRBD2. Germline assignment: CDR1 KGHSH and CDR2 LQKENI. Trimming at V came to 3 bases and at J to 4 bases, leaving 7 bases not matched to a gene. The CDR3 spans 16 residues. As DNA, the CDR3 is TGTGCCAGCTCACCCTTAGCGGGAGTCGGGTACAATGAGCAGTTCTTC. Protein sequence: CASSPLAGVGYNEQFF.

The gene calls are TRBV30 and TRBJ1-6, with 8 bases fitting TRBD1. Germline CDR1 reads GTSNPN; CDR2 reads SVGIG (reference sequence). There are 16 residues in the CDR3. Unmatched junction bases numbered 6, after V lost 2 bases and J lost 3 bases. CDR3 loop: CAWSRQGWYYNSPLHF. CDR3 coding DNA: TGTGCCTGGAGTCGACAGGGGTGGTACTATAATTCACCCCTCCACTTT.